The 29 T cell receptor beta chains presented below share a single source sample, sequenced in a study of shared clonotypes between healthy human individuals. TCRdb's table, derived via immunoSEQ multiplex PCR, lists solely in-frame clones and lacks some. The repertoire has 1,400,000 or so clones, 98% of them found once; the top ten carry about 0.35%. Material for sequencing was naive CD4+ T cells sorted from blood. As for subset: CD45RA+ positively selected. These receptors all come from a man between 25 and 39 years old in good health.

The gene calls are TRBV7-6 and TRBJ2-7; 9 bases match TRBD2. Germline CDR1 and CDR2: SGHVS and FNYEAQ. V trimming: 5 bases; J trimming: 1 base; junction bases outside the gene matches: 6. This CDR3 has 15 residues. The CDR3 protein is CASSATSGRSYEQYF. CDR3 bases: TGTGCCAGCAGCGCGACTAGCGGCCGATCCTACGAGCAGTACTTC. Full variable domain (missing parts from reference TRBV7-6 and TRBJ2-7): GAGVSQSPRYKVTKRGQDVALRCDPISGHVSLYWYRQALGQGPEFLTYFNYEAQQDKSGLPNDRFSAERPEGSISTLTIQRTEQRDSAMYRCASSATSGRSYEQYFGPGTRLTVT.

The chain couples TRBV6-1 to TRBJ1-1; D not certain. The CDR3 loop spans 15 amino acids. Trimming cost V 0 bases and J 0 bases, with 8 bases left between them. Germline V gives CDR1 MNHNS, CDR2 SASEGT. The CDR3 bases are TGTGCCAGCAGTGAAGCTTACTGGTTGAACACTGAAGCTTTCTTT. Residues: CASSEAYWLNTEAFF.

The chain combines TRBV5-8 with TRBJ1-3, with D perhaps matching TRBD1 (5 bases). V lost 0 bases to trimming and J lost 11 bases, with 12 bases between them. The CDR3 is made up of 13 amino acids. The germline CDR1 and CDR2 sequences are SGHTS and YDEGEE. CDR3 in amino acids: CASSLAQGMAIYF. The CDR3 DNA is TGTGCCAGCAGCTTGGCTCAGGGCATGGCCATATATTTT.

The chain couples TRBV2 to TRBJ2-7; D ambiguous. Per germline, CDR1 SNHLY and CDR2 FYNNEI. The CDR3 has 15 residues. Trimming took off 4 bases at V and 0 bases at J, with 13 bases between the two ends. Written as DNA, the CDR3 is TGTGCCAGCAGTGCTGGCAGGCTAAACTCCTACGAGCAGTACTTC. Translated, it gives CASSAGRLNSYEQYF.

This clone was recorded once. The chain has TRBV29-1 and TRBJ2-1; TRBD2 aligns across 13 bases. Germline V CDR1 and CDR2: SQVTM, ANQGSEA. Trimming removed 1 base from V and 7 bases from J; junction bases left unmatched: 4. The CDR3 is made up of 15 amino acids. CDR3 nucleotide sequence: TGCAGCGTTGAAGCCGGGACTAGCGGGATGAATGAGCAGTTCTTC. Its protein is CSVEAGTSGMNEQFF.

V is TRBV5-1 and J is TRBJ2-3; 7 nucleotides agree with TRBD2. Germline lookup yields CDR1 SGHRS and CDR2 YFSETQ. This CDR3 is 14 amino acids long. V was clipped by 1 base and J by 4 bases; unmatched bases: 3. This chain's CDR3 is CASSLTSAADTQYF. CDR3 nucleotide sequence: TGCGCCAGCAGCTTGACTAGCGCGGCAGATACGCAGTATTTT.

The V gene is TRBV11-2, the J gene TRBJ2-2; D is unresolved. Trimming removed 5 bases at V and 4 bases at J, with 8 bases between. Germline CDR1 reads SGHAT; CDR2 reads FQNNGV. CDR3 size: 13 residues. This CDR3 reads CASSPDPTGELFF. CDR3 nucleotides: TGTGCCAGCAGCCCCGACCCCACCGGGGAGCTGTTTTTT.

V and J are TRBV18 and TRBJ2-2; no firm D call. The V end was cut by 3 bases, the J end by 3 bases, with 11 bases between. The CDR3 length is 15 residues. CDR1 and CDR2 from the germline V gene are KGHSH and LQKENI. CDR3 in amino acids: CASSPWAGDTGELFF. DNA of the CDR3: TGTGCCAGCTCACCGTGGGCCGGCGACACCGGGGAGCTGTTTTTT.

This clone has a single count. V gene TRBV5-1 combines with J gene TRBJ2-7; 7 bases match TRBD1. Trimming took 3 bases from V and 2 from J; bases not matched to a gene: 2. CDR1 SGHRS and CDR2 YFSETQ come from the germline V gene. This CDR3 spans 13 amino acids. CDR3 region: CASSSQGAYEQYF. The CDR3 DNA reads TGCGCCAGCAGCTCGCAGGGGGCCTACGAGCAGTACTTC.

The V call is TRBV11-2, the J call TRBJ2-7; 8 bases fit TRBD1. The junction had 10 bases not matched to a gene; V was cut back by 5 bases and J by 1 base. The CDR3 is 16 residues long. The germline CDR1 and CDR2 sequences are SGHAT and FQNNGV. The CDR3 protein is CASSIPDRANSYEQYF. The CDR3 nucleotides are TGTGCCAGCAGCATCCCGGACAGGGCGAATTCCTACGAGCAGTACTTC.

The chain joins TRBV18 to TRBJ1-4, with a tentative D call TRBD1 (5 bases). Trimming pared 3 bases from V and 8 bases from J, leaving 22 bases between. Germline V gives CDR1 KGHSH, CDR2 LQKENI. The CDR3 is 17 amino acids. CDR3 nucleotide sequence: TGTGCCAGCTCACCGATTCACCTAGCCCGGGACCTCGAAAAACTGTTTTTT. This encodes CASSPIHLARDLEKLFF.

This clone is a singleton in its sample. This chain connects TRBV19 to TRBJ2-1; D remains unclear. CDR1 and CDR2 (germline): LNHDA, SQIVND (reference sequence). The CDR3 loop spans 12 amino acids. V dropped 4 bases and J dropped 6 bases, with 7 bases sitting between them. In DNA form, the CDR3 reads TGTGCCAGTAGTACGACCCCCAATGAGCAGTTCTTC. It translates to CASSTTPNEQFF.

The chain combines TRBV5-1 with TRBJ2-2; either TRBD1 or TRBD2 may supply D (6 bases each). Germline-derived CDR1 and CDR2 are SGHRS and YFSETQ. The CDR3 has 16 amino acids. Trimming stripped 4 bases from V and 1 base from J, with 14 bases between. CDR3 region: CASSRGGTQNTGELFF. DNA for the CDR3: TGCGCCAGCAGCCGGGGCGGGACACAGAACACCGGGGAGCTGTTTTTT.

The V gene is TRBV28, the J gene TRBJ2-7, with a possible D match to TRBD2 (5 bases). Trimming stripped 6 bases from V and 4 bases from J, with 16 bases between. CDR1 is MDHEN, CDR2 SYDVKM, per germline. CDR3 length: 14 amino acids. CDR3: CASRLVGSFYEQYF. The CDR3 nucleotides are TGTGCCAGCAGACTGGTAGGGAGTTTTTACGAGCAGTACTTC.

This clone appeared a single time. The chain recombines TRBV28 with TRBJ2-7, with 10 bases fitting TRBD1. V trimming: 0 bases; J trimming: 3 bases; junction bases outside the gene matches: 11. CDR1 and CDR2 from the germline V gene are MDHEN and SYDVKM. CDR3 length: 18 amino acids. Here the CDR3 reads CASSLWAGTGDTLYEQYF. DNA of the CDR3: TGTGCCAGCAGTTTATGGGCCGGGACAGGGGATACCCTCTACGAGCAGTACTTC.

V gene TRBV14 combines with J gene TRBJ2-5, with TRBD2 matching 10 bases. Germline lookup yields CDR1 SGHDN and CDR2 FVKESK. Trimming cost V 0 bases and J 5 bases; bases outside gene matches: 9. The CDR3 runs to 17 residues. CDR3 sequence: CASSQDPSGRWGETQYF. CDR3 DNA: TGTGCCAGCAGCCAAGACCCTAGCGGGAGATGGGGGGAGACCCAGTACTTC.

The J gene is TRBJ2-1, the V gene TRBV9; the match to TRBD2 covers 8 bases. CDR1 and CDR2 (germline): SGDLS, YYNGEE. The CDR3 spans 14 residues. The V gene end was trimmed by 0 bases and the J gene end by 9 bases; junction bases not matched to a gene: 5. The CDR3 loop is CASSVVSLAGEQFF. CDR3 nucleotides: TGTGCCAGCAGCGTAGTTTCCCTAGCGGGTGAGCAGTTCTTC.

Comment on this clone: In the same sample, other DNA sequences code for this CDR3. The V and J genes are TRBV28 and TRBJ2-1, with D maybe TRBD1 (5 bases). Germline values: CDR1 MDHEN, CDR2 SYDVKM. V was clipped by 6 bases and J by 4 bases, with 10 bases between them. The CDR3 sequence is 13 residues long. The CDR3 bases are TGTGCCAGCAGCCCAGACAGTTACAATGAGCAGTTCTTC. It encodes CASSPDSYNEQFF.

The CDR3 spells CASSPGPNQETQYF. The CDR3 bases are TGTGCCAGCAGCCCCGGACCAAACCAAGAGACCCAGTACTTC. This rearrangement joins TRBV6-4 to TRBJ2-5; no clear D. The CDR3 totals 14 residues. Germline V lookup: CDR1 MRHNA, CDR2 SNTAGT. Deletions cut 6 bases from V and 0 bases from J, with 11 bases between.

V is TRBV27 and J is TRBJ1-2; the D is unclear. The ends were cut back, 6 bases at V and 4 bases at J, with 15 bases in the middle. CDR1 MNHEY and CDR2 SMNVEV come from the germline V gene (reference sequence). This CDR3 is built from 14 residues. As DNA, the CDR3 is TGTGCCAGCAGAGCCCCGGCCCTTGTCTATGGCTACACCTTC. Translated, it gives CASRAPALVYGYTF.

This clone has only one observation. The rearrangement joins TRBV27 to TRBJ2-7; D gene uncertain. In germline, CDR1 is MNHEY, CDR2 SMNVEV (reference sequence). The CDR3 has 15 residues. Trimming cost V 5 bases and J 1 base, with 15 bases left between them. Here the CDR3 DNA reads TGTGCCAGCAGTCCTCTTGGACGGTCATCCTACGAGCAGTACTTC. Residues: CASSPLGRSSYEQYF.

V is TRBV21-1 and J is TRBJ2-5; the table's D call, TRBD1, has no DNA check behind it. TRBV21-1 is flagged as a pseudogene. The CDR3 is made up of 15 amino acids. The CDR3 coding sequence is TGTGCCAGCAGCAGAGGACAGGGGCGGAGGGAGACCCAGTACTTC. This gives the protein CASSRGQGRRETQYF.

The V call is TRBV9, the J call TRBJ2-2; 14 positions match TRBD2. Germline V gene lookup returns CDR1 SGDLS and CDR2 YYNGEE. With 2 bases clipped from V and 8 bases from J, the junction kept 8 bases outside the gene matches. The CDR3 has 17 amino acids. The CDR3 spells CASSVGGLAGASGELFF. In DNA form, the CDR3 reads TGTGCCAGCAGCGTGGGGGGACTAGCGGGAGCGTCAGGGGAGCTGTTTTTT.

CDR3 DNA sequence: TGTGCCAGCAGCTTGCGTCTAGCGGGAGTGACCGGGGAGCTGTTTTTT. Its protein product is CASSLRLAGVTGELFF. The chain couples TRBV5-5 to TRBJ2-2; 10 nucleotides match TRBD2. The CDR3 is 16 amino acids. V gave up 1 base and J gave up 5 bases; unmatched junction bases: 5. The germline gives CDR1 SGHKS, CDR2 YYEKEE (reference sequence).

This chain connects TRBV4-2 to TRBJ2-1; D is ambiguous. Germline V gene sequence: CDR1 LGHNA, CDR2 YNFKEQ. The CDR3 length is 16 residues. The ends were cut back, 1 base at V and 8 bases at J, with 18 bases in the middle. In nucleotides, the CDR3 is TGTGCCAGCAGCCAAGCCCTAGGGCTTACAACGGATGAGCAGTTCTTC. This translates into CASSQALGLTTDEQFF.

A note on this clone: Other DNA sequences in the sample encode the same CDR3. The CDR3 loop reads CSALTSYEQYF. CDR3 in DNA: TGCAGTGCTCTGACATCCTACGAGCAGTACTTC. The genes are TRBV20-1 and TRBJ2-7, with D hard to call. The germline V gene has CDR1 DFQATT and CDR2 SNEGSKA (reference sequence). V was trimmed by 5 bases and J by 1 base, leaving 6 bases between them. The CDR3 is 11 residues long.

This chain's CDR3 is CASSLSEGGDEQYF. Written as DNA, the CDR3 is TGTGCCAGCAGCTTATCGGAGGGGGGGGACGAGCAGTACTTC. The V and J genes are TRBV5-6 and TRBJ2-7; weak D call: TRBD2 (7 bases). The CDR3 is made up of 14 amino acids. The germline V gene encodes CDR1 SGHDT and CDR2 YYEEEE. Trimming took 2 bases from V and 5 from J, leaving 14 bases between them.

The count of this clone is one. The gene calls are TRBV14 and TRBJ2-1; a possible D gene is TRBD2 (6 bases). The length of the CDR3 is 16 residues. Per germline, CDR1 SGHDN and CDR2 FVKESK. Trimming left V 2 bases short and J 6 bases short, with 17 bases between. CDR3 in DNA: TGTGCCAGCAGCCAAATTCGGGACTCAGGGTTCAATGAGCAGTTCTTC. Its protein product is CASSQIRDSGFNEQFF.

This chain links TRBV15 with TRBJ2-1; D perhaps matches TRBD2 (5 bases). Germline-derived CDR1 and CDR2 are LNHNV and YYDKDF (reference sequence). The CDR3 sequence is 17 residues long. Trimming removed 1 base at V and 0 bases at J, with 13 bases between. The CDR3 region is CATSRGGARSSYNEQFF. In DNA form, the CDR3 reads TGTGCCACCAGCAGAGGGGGAGCCAGGAGCTCCTACAATGAGCAGTTCTTC.